This section outlines one T cell receptor beta chain sequence together with its context. Only in-frame clones appear in the TCRdb table, and some are missing; sequencing was by immunoSEQ multiplex PCR. The sample carries about 310,000 clones, around 90% recorded once. The CDR3 has 16 residues. In germline, CDR1 is MNHEY, CDR2 SVGAGI. Trimming removed 2 bases from V and 2 bases from J, with 13 bases in between. The entry originates in a study of blood T cell repertoires in COVID-19. The chain carries TRBV6-5 and TRBJ2-1; TRBD2 might be the D (6 bases). This TCR was recovered from a man in his fifties or sixties who had recovered from COVID-19. Sequenced material: PBMCs or T cells enriched from blood (not recorded which). CDR3 DNA sequence: TGTGCCAGCAGTTACGGAGGCGGAGGGACCTACAATGAGCAGTTCTTC. This codes for CASSYGGGGTYNEQFF.